This TCR beta chain was sequenced for a study of CD8+CD57+ T cells in acquired aplastic anemia. Study background: DNA from sorted CD4+ and CD8+ cells averaged about 3.2 ug.

Genomic DNA, serving as template, underwent TCR beta VDJ and CDR3 profiling. In TCRdb, the reads were re-called with MiXCR into one record per CDR3 protein. The sample shows 80,000 to 100,000 distinct CDR3 sequences, less than 75% of them seen only once. General study results and limits: Roughly 29 was the count of CD8+ CDR3 sequences that patients shared with controls.

On this clonotype: What it binds is not known.

All sequencing subjects had displayed CD8+CD57+ cell expansion on flow cytometry. No therapy was given to patients before blood sampling. Trimming cost V 4 bases and J 4 bases; bases outside gene matches: 11. CDR3 size: 16 residues. The germline gives CDR1 SGDLS, CDR2 YYNGEE. The chain employs TRBV9 and TRBJ2-7, with 10 bases identical to TRBD2. The origin of this receptor is a human donor with aplastic anemia. Source material: sorted CD4+, CD8+, or CD8+CD57+ T cells (not recorded which) from PBMCs. CDR3 bases: TGTGCCAGCAGCACCTTCGGAGCGGGGGGGCCTTACGAGCAGTACTTC. Protein product: CASSTFGAGGPYEQYF.